These T cell receptor beta chains were read from a single sample in a study of blood T cells in healthy people across ages. TCRdb reprocessed the 5' RACE reads with MiXCR, giving one entry per CDR3 protein. The sample has 1.4 million to 1.5 million distinct CDR3 sequences, approximately 38% seen once. Sequenced material: blood. Receptors were obtained from a woman under 30 in good health. The CDR3 runs from the conserved cysteine through the conserved F or W. A D gene is named only where the DNA matches it firmly. Size tells how often a clone was seen (once, few, many) or the class of an expanded clone, and some rows leave it out.

>NA|NA|TRBV6-1|TRBJ1-6
CASSQSGGGANNSPLHF
TGTGCCAGCAGTCAATCCGGAGGGGGTGCCAATAATTCACCCCTCCACTTT
>NA|NA|TRBV20-1|TRBJ2-3
CSALDSYTDTQYF
TGCAGTGCTCTTGACAGCTACACAGATACGCAGTATTTT
>NA|NA|TRBV12-3/TRBV12-4|TRBJ2-7
CASSLGPCEQYF
TGTGCCAGCAGTTTGGGCCCCTGCGAGCAGTACTTC
>NA|NA|TRBV27|TRBJ2-6
CASGRGANSGANVLTF
TGTGCCAGTGGGAGGGGGGCCAACTCTGGGGCCAACGTCCTGACTTTC
>NA|NA|TRBV30|TRBJ1-2
CAWSIHAGSYGYTF
TGTGCCTGGAGCATTCACGCCGGGAGCTATGGCTACACCTTC
>TRBD1|NA|TRBV6-1|TRBJ1-5
CASRTGGSNQPQHF
TGTGCCAGCAGAACAGGGGGCAGCAATCAGCCCCAGCATTTT
>NA|NA|TRBV21-1|TRBJ2-3
CASSSDGSPGNTQYF
TGTGCCAGCAGCAGCGACGGGAGCCCGGGGAATACGCAGTATTTT
>TRBD2|many|TRBV4-1|TRBJ2-3
CASSQDTSGAPPTDTQYF
TGCGCCAGCAGCCAAGATACTAGCGGGGCCCCCCCTACAGATACGCAGTATTTT
>TRBD2|few|TRBV4-1|TRBJ2-3
CASGRTSGSADTQYF
TGCGCCAGCGGGCGGACTAGCGGGAGCGCAGATACGCAGTATTTT
>NA|NA|TRBV6-1|TRBJ1-2
CASSEVAVGGYTF
TGTGCCAGCAGTGAAGTGGCAGTAGGCGGCTACACCTTC
>TRBD2|many|TRBV11-2|TRBJ2-1
CASSLGLAGAGQFF
TGTGCCAGCAGCCTCGGACTAGCGGGAGCTGGGCAGTTCTTC
>NA|NA|TRBV4-1|TRBJ2-1
CASSQVPDEQFF
TGCGCCAGCAGCCAAGTCCCCGATGAGCAGTTCTTC
>TRBD1|NA|TRBV6-1|TRBJ2-1
CASSEPGQGAIHEQFF
TGTGCCAGCAGTGAACCCGGACAGGGGGCGATCCATGAGCAGTTCTTC
>TRBD1|NA|TRBV28|TRBJ2-7
CASSLWGDRRPEQYF
TGTGCCAGCAGTTTATGGGGGGACAGGCGCCCCGAGCAGTACTTC
>NA|NA|TRBV14|TRBJ1-1
CASSSGGPEAFF
TGTGCCAGCAGCTCTGGGGGCCCTGAAGCTTTCTTT
>NA|once|TRBV14|TRBJ2-1
CASSSQDFATEQFF
TGTGCCAGCAGCTCGCAAGACTTCGCGACTGAGCAGTTCTTC
>TRBD2|few|TRBV20-1|TRBJ2-3
CSARPSGRRSTDTQYF
TGCAGTGCTAGACCTAGCGGGAGAAGGAGCACAGATACGCAGTATTTT
>NA|few|TRBV12-3/TRBV12-4|TRBJ1-5
CASLPGPLSNQPQHF
TGTGCCAGCCTCCCGGGACCCCTTAGCAATCAGCCCCAGCATTTT
>NA|few|TRBV10-3|TRBJ2-5
CAISRDAQETQYF
TGTGCCATCAGTCGGGACGCCCAAGAGACCCAGTACTTC
>NA|many|TRBV5-1|TRBJ2-1
CASSGPNEQFF
TGCGCCAGCAGCGGACCCAATGAGCAGTTCTTC
>NA|NA|TRBV20-1|TRBJ1-4
CSARGTNEKLFF
TGCAGTGCTCGAGGGACTAATGAAAAACTGTTTTTT
>NA|few|TRBV20-1|TRBJ2-7
CSARREGSYEQYF
TGCAGTGCTAGGCGCGAGGGATCCTACGAGCAGTACTTC
>NA|NA|TRBV21-1|TRBJ2-1
CASSKGGWHEQFF
TGTGCCAGCAGCAAAGGGGGTTGGCATGAGCAGTTCTTC
>NA|NA|TRBV9|TRBJ2-1
CASSVGMLSYNEQFF
TGTGCCAGCAGCGTAGGGATGTTATCCTACAATGAGCAGTTCTTC
>NA|NA|TRBV9|TRBJ2-6
CASSVSGLQGPGTGANVLTF
TGTGCCAGCAGCGTATCAGGGCTGCAGGGCCCAGGGACTGGGGCCAACGTCCTGACTTTC
>NA|few|TRBV29-1|TRBJ2-7
CSVYRDSAEQYF
TGCAGCGTTTATCGCGATTCGGCCGAGCAGTACTTC
>NA|NA|TRBV12-5|TRBJ2-7
CASGSFSGANYNEQYF
TGTGCTAGTGGTTCCTTCTCGGGAGCTAACTACAATGAGCAGTACTTC
>NA|few|TRBV7-8|TRBJ1-1
CASSFGSGMVNTEAFF
TGTGCCAGCAGCTTTGGTTCAGGCATGGTGAACACTGAAGCTTTCTTT
>NA|NA|TRBV9|TRBJ2-7
CASSVVPDSYEQYF
TGTGCCAGCAGCGTAGTGCCAGACTCCTACGAGCAGTACTTC
>NA|NA|TRBV4-1|TRBJ2-7
CASSQGPEYYNEQYF
TGCGCCAGCAGCCAAGGACCTGAATACTACAATGAGCAGTACTTC
>TRBD1|NA|TRBV29-1|TRBJ1-2
CSVAKQGNYGYTF
TGCAGCGTCGCCAAACAGGGGAACTATGGCTACACCTTC
>TRBD1|NA|TRBV7-9|TRBJ1-2
CASSLGAGGKLYGYTF
TGTGCCAGCAGCCTCGGCGCAGGGGGGAAACTCTATGGCTACACCTTC
>NA|few|TRBV7-6|TRBJ2-3
CASSYGSSDTQYF
TGTGCCAGCAGCTACGGGTCTTCAGATACGCAGTATTTT
>TRBD2|NA|TRBV7-9|TRBJ2-1
CASKKLAGGNLNEQFF
TGTGCCAGCAAAAAACTAGCGGGAGGGAACTTAAATGAGCAGTTCTTC
>TRBD2|NA|TRBV12-3/TRBV12-4|TRBJ2-7
CASSQTSGIDEQYF
TGTGCCAGCAGCCAGACTAGCGGGATCGACGAGCAGTACTTC
>TRBD1|NA|TRBV28|TRBJ2-7
CASRSQDRVIPSYEQYF
TGTGCCAGCAGATCCCAGGACAGGGTAATCCCGTCCTACGAGCAGTACTTC
>TRBD2|few|TRBV5-1|TRBJ2-1
CASSTAGTSGDNEQFF
TGCGCCAGCAGCACAGCCGGGACTAGCGGCGACAATGAGCAGTTCTTC
>TRBD1|few|TRBV30|TRBJ1-4
CAWTRGLLDEKLFF
TGTGCCTGGACGAGGGGGCTCCTCGATGAAAAACTGTTTTTT
>NA|few|TRBV13|TRBJ1-2
CASSDTRGLYGYTF
TGTGCCAGCAGCGATACGCGGGGATTATATGGCTACACCTTC
>NA|NA|TRBV24-1|TRBJ1-5
CATSDPSFGSNQPQHF
TGTGCCACCAGTGACCCCAGTTTTGGGAGCAATCAGCCCCAGCATTTT
>NA|NA|TRBV20-1|TRBJ2-2
CSARVVGIGELFF
TGCAGTGCTAGAGTCGTGGGAATCGGGGAGCTGTTTTTT
>TRBD1|NA|TRBV11-2|TRBJ2-7
CASSKPGTVPSYEQYF
TGTGCCAGCAGCAAACCTGGGACAGTGCCCTCCTACGAGCAGTACTTC
>TRBD1|NA|TRBV7-2|TRBJ2-3
CASSLGVVTGWKRDTQYF
TGTGCCAGCAGCTTAGGGGTGGTGACAGGGTGGAAGAGAGATACGCAGTATTTT
>NA|few|TRBV7-2|TRBJ1-5
CASRITGSNQPQHF
TGTGCCAGCAGGATTACAGGGAGCAATCAGCCCCAGCATTTT
>NA|NA|TRBV12-3/TRBV12-4|TRBJ2-4
CASSRSRYEQDF
TGTGCCAGCAGTCGAAGTAGGTACGAGCAGGACTTC
>NA|NA|TRBV7-9|TRBJ2-7
CASSPQGVLYEQYF
TGTGCCAGCAGTCCACAGGGAGTCTTGTACGAGCAGTACTTC
>NA|NA|TRBV12-3/TRBV12-4|TRBJ1-5
CASSLSSIGNQPQHF
TGTGCCAGCAGTTTAAGCTCGATCGGCAATCAGCCCCAGCATTTT
>NA|NA|TRBV7-9|TRBJ2-7
CASSAHGSYEQYF
TGTGCCAGCAGCGCCCACGGCTCCTACGAGCAGTACTTC